This TCR beta chain was identified in a study of PD-L1 blockade in urothelial cancer. In the study overall: The authors examined blood 3 weeks (second dose) and 6 weeks after treatment start.

Data came from immunoSEQ multiplex PCR; TCRdb stores just in-frame clones and leaves some out. This repertoire shows roughly 49,000 clones, about 90% found once; its top ten account for approximately 7.6%. Whole-study findings and limits: By 3 weeks, tumor-associated blood clones had expanded more in durable-benefit patients.

Patients in the study were battling locally advanced or metastatic urothelial carcinoma. Per-patient samples, pretreatment and on-treatment, numbered 1 to 8. In the case of this clone: The antigen is unknown.

Germline lookup yields CDR1 SGHAT and CDR2 FQDESV (reference sequence). The V end was cut by 5 bases, the J end by 0 bases, with 12 bases between. The CDR3 consists of 15 residues. This receptor was obtained from a man aged 55 to 70 with urothelial cancer. This specimen was PBMCs, taken around atezolizumab (anti-PD-L1) treatment. The gene calls are TRBV11-1 and TRBJ2-3; D not certain. CDR3: CASSPPWRSTDTQYF. CDR3 in DNA: TGTGCCAGCAGCCCACCCTGGCGGAGCACAGATACGCAGTATTTT. Based on the CDR3 plus reference TRBV11-1 and TRBJ2-3, the full variable domain is EAEVAQSPRYKITEKSQAVAFWCDPISGHATLYWYRQILGQGPELLVQFQDESVVDDSQLPKDRFSAERLKGVDSTLKIQPAELGDSAMYLCASSPPWRSTDTQYFGPGTRLTVL.